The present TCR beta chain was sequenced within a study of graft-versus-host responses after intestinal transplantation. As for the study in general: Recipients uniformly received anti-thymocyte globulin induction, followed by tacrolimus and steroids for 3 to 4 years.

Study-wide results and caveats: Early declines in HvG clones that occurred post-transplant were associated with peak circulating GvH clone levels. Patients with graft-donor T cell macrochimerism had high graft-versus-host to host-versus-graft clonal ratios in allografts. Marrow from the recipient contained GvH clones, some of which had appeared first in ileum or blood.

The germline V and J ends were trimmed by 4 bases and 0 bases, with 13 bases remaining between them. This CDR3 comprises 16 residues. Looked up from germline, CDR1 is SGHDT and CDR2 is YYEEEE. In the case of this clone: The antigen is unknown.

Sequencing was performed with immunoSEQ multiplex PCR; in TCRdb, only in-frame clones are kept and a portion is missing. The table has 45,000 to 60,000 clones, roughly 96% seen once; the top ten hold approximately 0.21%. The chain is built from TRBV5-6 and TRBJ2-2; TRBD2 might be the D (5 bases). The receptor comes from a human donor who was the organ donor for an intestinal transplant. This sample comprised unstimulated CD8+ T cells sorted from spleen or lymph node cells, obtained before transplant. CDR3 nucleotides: TGTGCCAGCAGCCCTATGGAGGAAACGAACACCGGGGAGCTGTTTTTT. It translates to CASSPMEETNTGELFF.